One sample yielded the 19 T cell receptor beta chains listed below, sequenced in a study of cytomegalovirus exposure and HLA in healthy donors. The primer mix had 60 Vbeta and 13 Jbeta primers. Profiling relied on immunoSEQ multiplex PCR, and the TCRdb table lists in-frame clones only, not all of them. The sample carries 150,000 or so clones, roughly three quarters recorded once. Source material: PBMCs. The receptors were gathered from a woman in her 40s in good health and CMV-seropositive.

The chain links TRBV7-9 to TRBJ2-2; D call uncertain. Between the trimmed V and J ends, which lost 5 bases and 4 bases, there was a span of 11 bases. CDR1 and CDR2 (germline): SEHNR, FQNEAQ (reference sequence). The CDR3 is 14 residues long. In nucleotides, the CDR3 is TGTGCCAGCAGCCACTCGAGTGGCACCGGGGAGCTGTTTTTT. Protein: CASSHSSGTGELFF.

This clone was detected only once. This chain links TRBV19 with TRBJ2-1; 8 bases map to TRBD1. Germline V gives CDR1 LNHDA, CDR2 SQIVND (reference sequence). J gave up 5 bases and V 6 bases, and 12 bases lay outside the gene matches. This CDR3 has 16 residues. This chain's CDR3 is CASSRQGQALNNEQFF. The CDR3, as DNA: TGTGCCAGTAGCCGCCAGGGACAGGCCCTAAACAATGAGCAGTTCTTC. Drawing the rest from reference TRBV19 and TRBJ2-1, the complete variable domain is DGGITQSPKYLFRKEGQNVTLSCEQNLNHDAMYWYRQDPGQGLRLIYYSQIVNDFQKGDIAEGYSVSREKKESFPLTVTSAQKNPTAFYLCASSRQGQALNNEQFFGPGTRLTVL.

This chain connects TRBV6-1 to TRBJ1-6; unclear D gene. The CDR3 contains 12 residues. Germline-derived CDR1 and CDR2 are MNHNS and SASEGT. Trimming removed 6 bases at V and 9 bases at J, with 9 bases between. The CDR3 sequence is CASRQQSSPLHF. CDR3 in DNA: TGTGCCAGCAGACAACAGTCTTCACCCCTCCACTTT.

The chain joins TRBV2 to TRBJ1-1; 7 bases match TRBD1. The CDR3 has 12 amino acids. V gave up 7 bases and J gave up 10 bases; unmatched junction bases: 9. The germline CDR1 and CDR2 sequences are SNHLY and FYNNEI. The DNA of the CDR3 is TGTGCCAGCAAGGGGGCCGGGCCTCGAGCTTTCTTT. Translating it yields CASKGAGPRAFF.

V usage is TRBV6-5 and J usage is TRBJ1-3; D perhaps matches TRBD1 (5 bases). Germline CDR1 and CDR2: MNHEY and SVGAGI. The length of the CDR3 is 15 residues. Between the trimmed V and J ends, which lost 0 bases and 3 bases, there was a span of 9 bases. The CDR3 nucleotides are TGTGCCAGCAGTTACTCGAACAGGAATGGAAACACCATATATTTT. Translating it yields CASSYSNRNGNTIYF.

This CDR3 is CASSLGPRADSQYF. CDR3 nucleotides: TGTGCCAGCAGCTTAGGCCCTAGGGCGGACAGTCAGTACTTC. The J gene is TRBJ2-4, the V gene TRBV7-2; a weak D match, TRBD1 (6 bases). The CDR3 loop spans 14 amino acids. Germline V gene data show CDR1 as SGHTA and CDR2 as FQGNSA. Trimming took 1 base from V and 12 from J, leaving 16 bases between them.

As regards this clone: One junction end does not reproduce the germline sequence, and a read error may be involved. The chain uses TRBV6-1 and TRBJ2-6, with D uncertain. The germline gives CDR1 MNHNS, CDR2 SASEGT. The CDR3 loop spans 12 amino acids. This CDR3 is CASSGFANGLTF. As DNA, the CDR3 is TGTGCCAGCAGTGGGTTCGCCAACGGCCTGACTTTC.

CDR3 DNA: TGTGCCAGCAGCCCAGAACAGGGCATCTCCTACGAGCAGTACTTC. Translating it yields CASSPEQGISYEQYF. The chain links TRBV14 to TRBJ2-7; a possible D gene is TRBD1 (6 bases). The CDR3 covers 15 residues. Germline-derived CDR1 and CDR2 are SGHDN and FVKESK. V gave up 4 bases and J gave up 0 bases, with 13 bases separating them.

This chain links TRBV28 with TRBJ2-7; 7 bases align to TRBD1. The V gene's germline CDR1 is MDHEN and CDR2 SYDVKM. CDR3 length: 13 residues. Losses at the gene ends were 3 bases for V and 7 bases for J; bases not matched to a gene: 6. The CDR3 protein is CASSFLGTVEQYF. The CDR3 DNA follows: TGTGCCAGCAGTTTTCTTGGGACAGTTGAGCAGTACTTC.

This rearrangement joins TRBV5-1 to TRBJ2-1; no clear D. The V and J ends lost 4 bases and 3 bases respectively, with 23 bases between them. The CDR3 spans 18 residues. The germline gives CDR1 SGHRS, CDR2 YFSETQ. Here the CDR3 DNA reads TGCGCCAGCAGCGGAGATAGGCGAACCACGTGGAGCTACAATGAGCAGTTCTTC. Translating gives CASSGDRRTTWSYNEQFF.

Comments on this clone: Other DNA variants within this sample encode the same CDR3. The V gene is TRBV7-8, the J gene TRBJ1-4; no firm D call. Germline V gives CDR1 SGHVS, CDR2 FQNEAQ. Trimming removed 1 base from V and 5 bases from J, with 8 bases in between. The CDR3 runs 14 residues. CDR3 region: CASSLGGGNEKLFF. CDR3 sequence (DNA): TGTGCCAGCAGCTTAGGGGGAGGGAATGAAAAACTGTTTTTT.

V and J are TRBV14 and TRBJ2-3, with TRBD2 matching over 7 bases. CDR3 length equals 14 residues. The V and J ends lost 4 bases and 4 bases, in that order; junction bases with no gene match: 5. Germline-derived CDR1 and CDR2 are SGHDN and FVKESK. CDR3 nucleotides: TGTGCCAGCAGCCCTATGGCGGGGGCAGATACGCAGTATTTT. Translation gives CASSPMAGADTQYF.

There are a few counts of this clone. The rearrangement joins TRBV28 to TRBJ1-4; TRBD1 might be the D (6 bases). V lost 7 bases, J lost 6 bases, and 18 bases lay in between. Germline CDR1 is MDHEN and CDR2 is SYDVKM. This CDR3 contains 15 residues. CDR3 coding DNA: TGTGCCAGCATAGGGGGACCCCGGCTGGATGAAAAACTGTTTTTT. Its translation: CASIGGPRLDEKLFF.

CDR3 loop: CASSLRRLNTEAFF. The CDR3 nucleotides are TGTGCCAGCAGCTTACGGCGGTTGAACACTGAAGCTTTCTTT. J is TRBJ1-1 and V is TRBV7-2; D remains ambiguous. Trimming took 2 bases from V and 0 from J, leaving 7 bases between them. The CDR3 has 14 amino acids. Germline V gene sequence: CDR1 SGHTA, CDR2 FQGNSA.

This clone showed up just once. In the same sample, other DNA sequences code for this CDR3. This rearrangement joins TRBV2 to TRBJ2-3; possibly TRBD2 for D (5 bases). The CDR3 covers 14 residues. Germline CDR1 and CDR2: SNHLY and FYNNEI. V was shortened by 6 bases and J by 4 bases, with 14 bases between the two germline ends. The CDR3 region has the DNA TGTGCCAGCAGCCGGGGAGTTTTCGCAGATACGCAGTATTTT. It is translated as CASSRGVFADTQYF.

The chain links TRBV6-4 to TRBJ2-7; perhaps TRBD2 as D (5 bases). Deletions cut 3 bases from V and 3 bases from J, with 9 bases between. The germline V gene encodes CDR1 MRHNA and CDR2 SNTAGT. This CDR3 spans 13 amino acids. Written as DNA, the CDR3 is TGTGCCAGCAGTGAAGAGGGCGGCTACGAGCAGTACTTC. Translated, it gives CASSEEGGYEQYF.

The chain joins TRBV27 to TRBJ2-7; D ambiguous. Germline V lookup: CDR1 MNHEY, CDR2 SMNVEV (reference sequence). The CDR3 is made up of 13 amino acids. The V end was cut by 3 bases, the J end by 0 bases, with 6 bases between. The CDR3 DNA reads TGTGCCAGCAGTTTTAGAAGCTCCTACGAGCAGTACTTC. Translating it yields CASSFRSSYEQYF.

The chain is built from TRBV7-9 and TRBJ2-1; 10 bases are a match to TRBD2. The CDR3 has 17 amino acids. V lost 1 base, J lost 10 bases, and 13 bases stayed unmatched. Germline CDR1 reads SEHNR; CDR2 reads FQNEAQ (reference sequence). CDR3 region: CASSLGGERGGRKEQFF. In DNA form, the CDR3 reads TGTGCCAGCAGCTTAGGGGGGGAGCGGGGGGGCCGAAAGGAGCAGTTCTTC.

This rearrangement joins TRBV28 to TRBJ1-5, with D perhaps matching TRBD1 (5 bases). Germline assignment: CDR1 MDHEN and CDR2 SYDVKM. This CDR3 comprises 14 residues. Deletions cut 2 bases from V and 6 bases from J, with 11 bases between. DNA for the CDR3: TGTGCCAGCAGTTTAGTCGGGGGGGGTCAGCCCCAGCATTTT. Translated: CASSLVGGGQPQHF.